This T cell receptor beta chain was retrieved from a study of T cells after yellow fever vaccination. Study-wide results and limits: The booster saw the reappearance of most primary-vaccination clones (96% CD4, about 85% CD8). Of the clonotypes, a small share occurred in both CD4 and CD8 compartments. Weaker, the secondary response had a peak occurring faster, on day 5 versus 15.

This clonotype was seen more than once but under ten times. Its specificity is not known. Germline CDR1 reads LGHDT; CDR2 reads YNNKEL (reference sequence). CDR3 size: 15 residues. Trimming took off 0 bases at V and 7 bases at J, with 15 bases between the two ends. A single record per CDR3 protein comes from TCRdb applying MiXCR to the 5' RACE reads. The data contain 500,000 to 700,000 distinct CDR3 sequences, roughly 19% of them seen just once; the ten biggest clones take up approximately 14%. The source of this sequence is a man younger than 45 who received the YFV17D yellow fever vaccine. This chain links TRBV3-1 with TRBJ1-2; D unresolved. The specimen comprised PBMCs, sampled 15 days after the yellow fever booster vaccination. The CDR3 loop reads CASSQDPQARLGYTF. The CDR3 DNA is TGTGCCAGCAGCCAAGATCCCCAGGCGCGGCTTGGCTACACCTTC. Variable domain in full (rest from reference TRBV3-1 and TRBJ1-2): DTAVSQTPKYLVTQMGNDKSIKCEQNLGHDTMYWYKQDSKKFLKIMFSYNNKELIINETVPNRFSPKSPDKAHLNLHINSLELGDSAVYFCASSQDPQARLGYTFGSGTRLTVV.